This T cell receptor beta chain was obtained from a study of CD8 T cells in Susac syndrome. Study outcomes and limitations: In its TCR sequencing and HLA analysis, the study acknowledged that the number of individuals was relatively small.

As regards this clonotype: Its specificity is unknown.

A quantity of roughly 0.5 to 1 ug RNA underwent reverse transcription using random hexamers. The immunoSEQ assay covered 54 Vbeta and 13 Jbeta segments for CDR3. MiXCR was run by TCRdb on the immunoSEQ multiplex PCR reads, yielding one entry per CDR3 protein. The table lists some 52,000 distinct CDR3 sequences, roughly 93% of them singletons, with 0.5% to 0.6% in the top ten. The CDR3 sequence is 14 residues long. Trimming took 3 bases from V and 4 from J, leaving 12 bases between them. Germline V lookup: CDR1 SQVTM, CDR2 ANQGSEA. The V gene is TRBV29-1, the J gene TRBJ2-2, with a weak D call TRBD1 (7 bases). Sequencing used CD8+ T cells from PBMCs. The clonotype comes from a human donor with multiple sclerosis. In nucleotides, the CDR3 is TGCAGCGTTGAGGCAGGGGGAGGCACCGGGGAGCTGTTTTTT. This translates into CSVEAGGGTGELFF.